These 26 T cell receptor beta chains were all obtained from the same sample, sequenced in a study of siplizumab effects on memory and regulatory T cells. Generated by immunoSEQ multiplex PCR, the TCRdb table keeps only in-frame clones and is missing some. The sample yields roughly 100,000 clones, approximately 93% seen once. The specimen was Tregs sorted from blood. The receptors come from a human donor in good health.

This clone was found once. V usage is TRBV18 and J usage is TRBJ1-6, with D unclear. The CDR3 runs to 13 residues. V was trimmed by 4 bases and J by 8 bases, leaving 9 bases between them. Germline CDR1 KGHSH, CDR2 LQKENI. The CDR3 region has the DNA TGTGCCAGCTCACGGCTGGAGTATTCACCCCTCCACTTT. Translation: CASSRLEYSPLHF. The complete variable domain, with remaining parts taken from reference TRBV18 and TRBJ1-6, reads NAGVMQNPRHLVRRRGQEARLRCSPMKGHSHVYWYRQLPEEGLKFMVYLQKENIIDESGMPKERFSAEFPKEGPSILRIQQVVRGDSAAYFCASSRLEYSPLHFGNGTRLTVT.

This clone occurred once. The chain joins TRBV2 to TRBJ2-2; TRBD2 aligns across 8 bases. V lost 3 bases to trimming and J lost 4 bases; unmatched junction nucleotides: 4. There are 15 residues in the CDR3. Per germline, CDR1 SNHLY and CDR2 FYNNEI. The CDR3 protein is CASSDWREATGELFF. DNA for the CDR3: TGTGCCAGCAGTGATTGGCGGGAGGCCACCGGGGAGCTGTTTTTT. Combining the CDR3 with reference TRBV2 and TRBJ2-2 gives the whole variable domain EPEVTQTPSHQVTQMGQEVILRCVPISNHLYFYWYRQILGQKVEFLVSFYNNEISEKSEIFDDQFSVERPDGSNFTLKIRSTKLEDSAMYFCASSDWREATGELFFGEGSRLTVL.

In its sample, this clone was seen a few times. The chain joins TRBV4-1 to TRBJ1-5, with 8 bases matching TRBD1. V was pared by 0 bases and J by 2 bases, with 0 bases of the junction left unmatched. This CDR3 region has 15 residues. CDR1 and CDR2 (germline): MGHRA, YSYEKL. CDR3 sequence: CASSQEDRGNQPQHF. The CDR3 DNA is TGCGCCAGCAGCCAAGAGGACAGGGGCAATCAGCCCCAGCATTTT.

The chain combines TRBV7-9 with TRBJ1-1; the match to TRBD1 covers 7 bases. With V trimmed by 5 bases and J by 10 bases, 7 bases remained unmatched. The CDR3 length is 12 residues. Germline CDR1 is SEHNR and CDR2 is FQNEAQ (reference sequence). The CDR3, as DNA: TGTGCCAGCAGCCACCGGGACAGCCGAGCTTTCTTT. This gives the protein CASSHRDSRAFF.

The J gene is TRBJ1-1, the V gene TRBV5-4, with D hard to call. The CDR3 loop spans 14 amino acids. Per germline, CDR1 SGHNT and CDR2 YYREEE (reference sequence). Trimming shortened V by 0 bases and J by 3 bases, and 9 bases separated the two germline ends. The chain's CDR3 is CASSLVGVDTEAFF. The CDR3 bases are TGTGCCAGCAGCTTGGTCGGGGTGGACACTGAAGCTTTCTTT.

The CDR3 DNA reads as TGTGCCAGCGGCACTAGCGGTATTTTTTACGAGCAGTACTTC. It encodes CASGTSGIFYEQYF. The gene calls are TRBV7-2 and TRBJ2-7, with 8 bases matching TRBD2. The germline gives CDR1 SGHTA, CDR2 FQGNSA. The CDR3 is 14 amino acids. Germline trimming cut 8 bases from V and 4 bases from J; bases unmatched to any gene: 10.

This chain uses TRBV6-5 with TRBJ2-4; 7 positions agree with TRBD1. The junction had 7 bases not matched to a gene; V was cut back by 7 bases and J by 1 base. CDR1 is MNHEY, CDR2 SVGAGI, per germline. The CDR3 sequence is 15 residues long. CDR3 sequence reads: CASTPDREAKNIQYF. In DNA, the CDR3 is TGTGCCAGCACCCCCGACAGGGAGGCCAAAAACATTCAGTACTTC.

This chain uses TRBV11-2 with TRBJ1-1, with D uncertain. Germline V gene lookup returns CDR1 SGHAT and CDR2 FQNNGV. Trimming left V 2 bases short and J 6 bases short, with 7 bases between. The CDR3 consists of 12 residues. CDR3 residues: CASSLNSAEAFF. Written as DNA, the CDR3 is TGTGCCAGCAGCTTAAACTCCGCTGAAGCTTTCTTT.

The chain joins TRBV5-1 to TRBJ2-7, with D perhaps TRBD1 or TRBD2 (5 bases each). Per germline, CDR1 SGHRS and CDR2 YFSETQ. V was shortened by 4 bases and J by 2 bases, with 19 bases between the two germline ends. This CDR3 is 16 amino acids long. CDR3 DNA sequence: TGCGCCAGCAGCAGGGACGGACTCGGCCCCCCCTACGAGCAGTACTTC. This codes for CASSRDGLGPPYEQYF.

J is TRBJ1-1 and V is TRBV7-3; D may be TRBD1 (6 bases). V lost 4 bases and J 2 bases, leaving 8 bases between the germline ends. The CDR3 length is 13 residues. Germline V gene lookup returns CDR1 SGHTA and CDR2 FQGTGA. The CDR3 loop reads CASSSRGNTEAFF. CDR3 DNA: TGTGCCAGCAGCTCCAGGGGAAACACTGAAGCTTTCTTT.

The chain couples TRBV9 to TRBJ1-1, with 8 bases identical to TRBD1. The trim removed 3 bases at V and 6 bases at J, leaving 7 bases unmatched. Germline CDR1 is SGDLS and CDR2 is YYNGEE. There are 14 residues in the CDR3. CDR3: CASSEQGVIAEAFF. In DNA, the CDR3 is TGTGCCAGCAGCGAACAGGGGGTCATCGCTGAAGCTTTCTTT.

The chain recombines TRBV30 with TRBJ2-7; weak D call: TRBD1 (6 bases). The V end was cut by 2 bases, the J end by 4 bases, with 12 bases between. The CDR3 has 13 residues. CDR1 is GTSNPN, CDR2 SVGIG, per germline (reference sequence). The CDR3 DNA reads TGTGCCTGGAGTCTCCAGACAGGTTACGAGCAGTACTTC. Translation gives CAWSLQTGYEQYF.

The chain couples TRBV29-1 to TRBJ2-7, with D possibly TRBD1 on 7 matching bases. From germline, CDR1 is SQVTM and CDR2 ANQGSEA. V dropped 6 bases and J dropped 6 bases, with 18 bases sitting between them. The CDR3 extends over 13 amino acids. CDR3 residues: CSVVKNRGGEQYF. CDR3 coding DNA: TGCAGCGTCGTCAAAAACAGGGGAGGCGAGCAGTACTTC.

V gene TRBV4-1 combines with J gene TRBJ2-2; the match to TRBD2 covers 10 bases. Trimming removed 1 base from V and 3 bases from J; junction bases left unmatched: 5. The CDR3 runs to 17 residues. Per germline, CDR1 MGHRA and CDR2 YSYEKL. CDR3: CASSQVSGRADTGELFF. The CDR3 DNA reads TGCGCCAGCAGCCAAGTAAGCGGGAGGGCCGACACCGGGGAGCTGTTTTTT.

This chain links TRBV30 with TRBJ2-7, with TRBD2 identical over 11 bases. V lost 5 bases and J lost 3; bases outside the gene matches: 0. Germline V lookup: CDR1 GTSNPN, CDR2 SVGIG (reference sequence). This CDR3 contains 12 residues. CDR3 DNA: TGTGCCTGGGGGACTAGCGGCTACGAGCAGTACTTC. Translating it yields CAWGTSGYEQYF. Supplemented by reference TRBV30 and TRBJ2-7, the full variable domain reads SQTIHQWPATLVQPVGSPLSLECTVEGTSNPNLYWYRQAAGRGLQLLFYSVGIGQISSEVPQNLSASRPQDRQFILSSKKLLLSDSGFYLCAWGTSGYEQYFGPGTRLTVT.

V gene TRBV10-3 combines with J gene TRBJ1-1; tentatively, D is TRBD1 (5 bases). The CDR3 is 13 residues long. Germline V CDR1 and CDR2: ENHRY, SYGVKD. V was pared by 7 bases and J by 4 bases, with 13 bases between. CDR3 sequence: CAIKGRAGTEAFF. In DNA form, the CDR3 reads TGTGCCATCAAGGGCAGGGCGGGCACTGAAGCTTTCTTT.

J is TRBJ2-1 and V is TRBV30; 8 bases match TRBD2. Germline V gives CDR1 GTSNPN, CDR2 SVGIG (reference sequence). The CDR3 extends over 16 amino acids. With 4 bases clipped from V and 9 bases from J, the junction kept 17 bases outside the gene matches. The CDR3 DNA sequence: TGTGCCTGGACTTTTAGCGGGGCGACCCTAGCCGGTGAGCAGTTCTTC. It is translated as CAWTFSGATLAGEQFF.

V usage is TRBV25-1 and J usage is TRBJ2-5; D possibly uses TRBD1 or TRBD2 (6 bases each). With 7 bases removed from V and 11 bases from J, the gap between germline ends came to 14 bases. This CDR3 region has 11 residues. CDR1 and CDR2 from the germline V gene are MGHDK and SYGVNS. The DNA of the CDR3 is TGTGCCAGCACCGGAGGGGGGTCTCAGTACTTC. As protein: CASTGGGSQYF.

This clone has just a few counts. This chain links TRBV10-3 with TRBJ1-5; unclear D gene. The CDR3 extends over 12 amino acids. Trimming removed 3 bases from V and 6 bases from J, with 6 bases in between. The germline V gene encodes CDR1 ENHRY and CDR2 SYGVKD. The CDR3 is CAISDGIQPQHF. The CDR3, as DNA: TGTGCCATCAGTGACGGTATTCAGCCCCAGCATTTT.

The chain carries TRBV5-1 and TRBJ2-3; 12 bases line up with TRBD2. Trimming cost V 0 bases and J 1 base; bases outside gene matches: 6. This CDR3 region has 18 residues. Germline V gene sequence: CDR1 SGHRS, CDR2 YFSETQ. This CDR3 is CASSLGLAGGPGTDTQYF. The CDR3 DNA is TGCGCCAGCAGCTTGGGGCTAGCGGGAGGGCCCGGCACAGATACGCAGTATTTT.

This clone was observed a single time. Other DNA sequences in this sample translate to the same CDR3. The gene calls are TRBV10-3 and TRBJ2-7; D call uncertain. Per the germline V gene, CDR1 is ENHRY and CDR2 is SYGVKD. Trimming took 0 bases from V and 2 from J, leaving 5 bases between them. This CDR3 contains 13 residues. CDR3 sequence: CAISESGTYEQYF. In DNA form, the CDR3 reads TGTGCCATCAGTGAGTCAGGGACCTACGAGCAGTACTTC.

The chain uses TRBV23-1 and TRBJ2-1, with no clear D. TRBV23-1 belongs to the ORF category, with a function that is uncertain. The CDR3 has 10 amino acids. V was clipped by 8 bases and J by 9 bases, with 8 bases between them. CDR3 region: CASAVVEQFF. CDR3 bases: TGCGCCAGCGCCGTGGTTGAGCAGTTCTTC.

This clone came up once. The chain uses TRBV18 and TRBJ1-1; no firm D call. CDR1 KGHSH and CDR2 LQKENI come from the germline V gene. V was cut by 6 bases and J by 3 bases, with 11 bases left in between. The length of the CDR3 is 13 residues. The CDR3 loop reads CASSPRHDTEAFF. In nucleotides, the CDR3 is TGTGCCAGCTCCCCGCGACACGACACTGAAGCTTTCTTT.

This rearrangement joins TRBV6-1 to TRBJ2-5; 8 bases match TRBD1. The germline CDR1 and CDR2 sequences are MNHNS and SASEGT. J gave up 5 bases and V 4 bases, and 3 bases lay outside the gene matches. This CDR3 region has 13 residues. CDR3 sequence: CASSVRGRETQYF. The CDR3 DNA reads TGTGCCAGCAGTGTCAGGGGGCGGGAGACCCAGTACTTC.

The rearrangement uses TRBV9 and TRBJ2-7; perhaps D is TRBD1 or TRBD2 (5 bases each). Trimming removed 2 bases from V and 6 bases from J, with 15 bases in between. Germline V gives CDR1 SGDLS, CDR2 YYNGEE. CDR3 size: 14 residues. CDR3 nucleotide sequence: TGTGCCAGCAGCGTGGGGCCCTCGAGCGGCGAGCAGTACTTC. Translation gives CASSVGPSSGEQYF.

CDR3 nucleotide sequence: TGCGCCAGCAAGGCAGGGGACTATGGCTACACCTTC. Protein: CASKAGDYGYTF. The chain recombines TRBV5-1 with TRBJ1-2; D possibly corresponds to TRBD1 (6 bases). Germline V gene data show CDR1 as SGHRS and CDR2 as YFSETQ. The CDR3 runs 12 residues. The germline V and J ends were trimmed by 6 bases and 3 bases, with 9 bases remaining between them.